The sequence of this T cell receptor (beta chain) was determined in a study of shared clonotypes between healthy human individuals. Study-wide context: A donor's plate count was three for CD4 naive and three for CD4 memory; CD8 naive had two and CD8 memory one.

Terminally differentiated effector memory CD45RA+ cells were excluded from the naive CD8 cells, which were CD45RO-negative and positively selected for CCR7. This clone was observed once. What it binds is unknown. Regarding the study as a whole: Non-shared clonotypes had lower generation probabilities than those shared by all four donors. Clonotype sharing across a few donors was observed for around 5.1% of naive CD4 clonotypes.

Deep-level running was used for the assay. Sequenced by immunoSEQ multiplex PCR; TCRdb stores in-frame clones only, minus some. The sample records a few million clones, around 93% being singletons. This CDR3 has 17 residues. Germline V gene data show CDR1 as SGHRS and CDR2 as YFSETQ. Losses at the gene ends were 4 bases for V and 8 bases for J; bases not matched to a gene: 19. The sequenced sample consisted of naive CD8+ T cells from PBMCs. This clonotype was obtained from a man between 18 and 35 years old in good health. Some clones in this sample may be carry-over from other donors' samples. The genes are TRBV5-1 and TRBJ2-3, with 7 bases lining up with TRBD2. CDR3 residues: CASSSDRGERFAGTQYF. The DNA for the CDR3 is TGCGCCAGCAGCAGCGACCGGGGGGAGAGGTTTGCAGGTACGCAGTATTTT.